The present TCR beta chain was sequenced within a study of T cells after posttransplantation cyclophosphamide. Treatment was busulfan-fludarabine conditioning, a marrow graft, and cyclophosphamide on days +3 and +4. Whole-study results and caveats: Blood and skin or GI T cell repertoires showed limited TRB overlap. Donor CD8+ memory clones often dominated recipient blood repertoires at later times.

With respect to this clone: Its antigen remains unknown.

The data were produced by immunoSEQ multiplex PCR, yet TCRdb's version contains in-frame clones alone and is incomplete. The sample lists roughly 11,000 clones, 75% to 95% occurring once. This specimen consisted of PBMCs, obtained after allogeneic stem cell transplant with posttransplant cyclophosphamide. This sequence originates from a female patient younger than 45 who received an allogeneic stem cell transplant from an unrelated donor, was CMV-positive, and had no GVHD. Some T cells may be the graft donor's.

The CDR3 region is CASSLFQDVSEQYF. The CDR3 bases are TGCGCCAGCAGCTTGTTTCAGGATGTCAGCGAGCAGTACTTC. The chain carries TRBV5-1 and TRBJ2-7; D not resolved. Germline CDR1 is SGHRS and CDR2 is YFSETQ. This CDR3 has 14 residues. Between the trimmed V and J ends, which lost 1 base and 6 bases, there was a span of 14 bases.